This T cell receptor (beta chain) was profiled in a study of blood T cell repertoires in COVID-19. The wider study: Whether acute or convalescent, the COVID-19 samples came from the United States, Italy and Spain. In each case, the material was cDNA or gDNA derived from T cells, B-cell-depleted T cells, or PBMCs.

This CDR3 contains 16 residues. The germline V gene encodes CDR1 MNHEY and CDR2 SVGAGI. V was cut by 0 bases and J by 4 bases, with 15 bases left in between. Authors' processing steps: Amplifying reference gene primers gave estimates of nucleated cell counts. Profiled with immunoSEQ multiplex PCR; TCRdb holds only in-frame clones, not every one. V and J calls and clone size are those listed in that table; D and trimming were worked out from the DNA. The sample yields about 180,000 clones, 89% seen once. The specimen was peripheral blood. V and J are TRBV6-5 and TRBJ1-1, with D uncertain. The receptor's source is a young man who had recovered from COVID-19. The CDR3 bases are TGTGCCAGCAGTTACTCGATATCACCCACGGGCACTGAAGCTTTCTTT. It specifies CASSYSISPTGTEAFF.